This is a list of T cell receptor beta chains from one sample in a study of Graves' ophthalmopathy and Graves' hyperthyroidism. TCRdb reprocessed the multiplex PCR reads with MiXCR, giving one entry per CDR3 protein. The sample holds approximately 700,000 distinct CDR3 sequences, about two fifths seen once. Input material: peripheral blood. The receptors stem from an adult man with Graves' ophthalmopathy. Both conserved end residues are part of each CDR3. D genes are given only for firm matches. The size entry is marked missing in some rows and otherwise reads once, few, many or a size class.

TRBV14	-	-	TRBJ2-5	TGTGCCAGCAGCCGTCAGTACCAAGAGACCCAGTACTTC	CASSRQYQETQYF
TRBV5-1	-	many	TRBJ2-7	TGCGCCAGCAGCAAGGGGGAGTCCTACGAGCAGTACTTC	CASSKGESYEQYF
TRBV7-2	-	-	TRBJ1-1	TGTGCCAGCAGCCGGTCCCGGCACCATATCCCTGAAGCTTTCTTT	CASSRSRHHIPEAFF
TRBV29-1	TRBD1	once	TRBJ1-1	TGCAGCGTTGAAGGGACAGGTACCCAAGCTTTCTTT	CSVEGTGTQAFF
TRBV9	-	-	TRBJ1-1	TGTGCCAGCAGCGTTAGCGGGGGAGCTGAAGCTTTCTTT	CASSVSGGAEAFF
TRBV19	-	many	TRBJ2-7	TGTGCCAGTAGTACCACCGGGCCCTCCTACGAGCAGTACTTC	CASSTTGPSYEQYF
TRBV9	-	few	TRBJ1-6	TGCGCCAGCAGTCTGAAGACTCAGGGGCCCCTTTTTTCACCCCTCCACTTT	CASSLKTQGPLFSPLHF
TRBV6-6	-	-	TRBJ2-6	TGTGCCAGCTTTGACAGGGACTCGACCTCTTTGGCCAACGTCCTGACTTTC	CASFDRDSTSLANVLTF
TRBV5-1	TRBD1	-	TRBJ2-2	TGCGCCAGCAGCCCAGGACAGGACTACACCGGGGAGCTGTTTTTT	CASSPGQDYTGELFF
TRBV10-3	TRBD1	many	TRBJ1-4	TGTGCCATCAGAGGGACAGGGCCTAATGAAAAACTGTTTTTT	CAIRGTGPNEKLFF